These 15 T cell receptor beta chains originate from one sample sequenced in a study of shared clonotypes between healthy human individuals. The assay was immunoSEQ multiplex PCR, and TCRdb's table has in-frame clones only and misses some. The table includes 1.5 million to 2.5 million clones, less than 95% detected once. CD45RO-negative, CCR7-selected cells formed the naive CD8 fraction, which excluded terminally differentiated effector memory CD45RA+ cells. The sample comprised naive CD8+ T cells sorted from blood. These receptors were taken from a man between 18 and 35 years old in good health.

Here the CDR3 reads CASSLMRGHGETQYF. The CDR3 nucleotides are TGTGCCAGCAGCTTGATGAGGGGGCACGGAGAGACCCAGTACTTC. The chain couples TRBV5-6 to TRBJ2-5; 7 bases fit TRBD1. The CDR3 runs to 15 residues. CDR1 SGHDT and CDR2 YYEEEE come from the germline V gene. V lost 1 base and J lost 4; bases outside the gene matches: 7.

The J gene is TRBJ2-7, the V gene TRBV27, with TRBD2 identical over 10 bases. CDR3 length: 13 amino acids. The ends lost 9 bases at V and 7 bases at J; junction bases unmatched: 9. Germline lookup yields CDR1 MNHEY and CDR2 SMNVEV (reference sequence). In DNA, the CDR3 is TGTGCCAGTCTAAGCGGGGGGGCGAAGGAGCAGTACTTC. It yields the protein CASLSGGAKEQYF.

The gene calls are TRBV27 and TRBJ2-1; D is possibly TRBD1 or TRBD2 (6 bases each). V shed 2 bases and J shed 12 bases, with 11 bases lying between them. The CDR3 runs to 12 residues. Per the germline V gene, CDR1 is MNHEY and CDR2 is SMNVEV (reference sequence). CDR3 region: CASSLPGAWQFF. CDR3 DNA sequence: TGTGCCAGCAGTTTACCGGGGGCATGGCAGTTCTTC.

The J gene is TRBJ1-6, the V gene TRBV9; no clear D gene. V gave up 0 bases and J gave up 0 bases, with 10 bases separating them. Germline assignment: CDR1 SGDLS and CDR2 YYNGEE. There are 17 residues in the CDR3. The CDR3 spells CASSVGPVVSYNSPLHF. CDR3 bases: TGTGCCAGCAGCGTAGGTCCCGTCGTCTCCTATAATTCACCCCTCCACTTT.

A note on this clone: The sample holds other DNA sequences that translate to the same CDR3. CDR3 loop: CASSSSGQETQYF. DNA for the CDR3: TGTGCCAGCAGTTCTAGCGGCCAAGAGACCCAGTACTTC. This sequence joins TRBV27 and TRBJ2-5; TRBD2 matches 7 bases. The CDR3 is 13 residues long. The ends lost 4 bases at V and 1 base at J; junction bases unmatched: 0. Germline V CDR1 and CDR2: MNHEY, SMNVEV (reference sequence).

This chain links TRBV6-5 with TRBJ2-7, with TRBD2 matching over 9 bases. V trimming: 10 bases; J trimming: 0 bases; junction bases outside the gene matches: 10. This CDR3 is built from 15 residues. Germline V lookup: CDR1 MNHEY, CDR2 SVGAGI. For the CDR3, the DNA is TGTGCCAACTCAAAGCGGGAGGCCCCCTCCTACGAGCAGTACTTC. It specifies CANSKREAPSYEQYF.

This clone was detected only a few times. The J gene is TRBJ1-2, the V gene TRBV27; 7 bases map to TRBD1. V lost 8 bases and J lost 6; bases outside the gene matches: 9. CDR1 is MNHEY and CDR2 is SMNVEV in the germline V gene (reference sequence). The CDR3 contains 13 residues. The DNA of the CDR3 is TGTGCCAGCCACTTCGACAGGGAGAATGGCTACACCTTC. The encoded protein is CASHFDRENGYTF.

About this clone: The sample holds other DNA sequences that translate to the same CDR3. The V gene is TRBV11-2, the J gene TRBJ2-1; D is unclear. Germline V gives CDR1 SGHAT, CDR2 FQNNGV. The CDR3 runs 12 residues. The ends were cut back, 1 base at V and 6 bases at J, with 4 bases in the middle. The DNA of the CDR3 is TGTGCCAGCAGCTTAGCTGCCAATGAGCAGTTCTTC. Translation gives CASSLAANEQFF.

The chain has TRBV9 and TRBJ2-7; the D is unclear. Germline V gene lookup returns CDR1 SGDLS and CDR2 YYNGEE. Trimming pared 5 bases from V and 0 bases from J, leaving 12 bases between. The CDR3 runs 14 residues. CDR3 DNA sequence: TGTGCCAGCAGTGATCCGGCAAGCTCCTACGAGCAGTACTTC. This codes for CASSDPASSYEQYF.

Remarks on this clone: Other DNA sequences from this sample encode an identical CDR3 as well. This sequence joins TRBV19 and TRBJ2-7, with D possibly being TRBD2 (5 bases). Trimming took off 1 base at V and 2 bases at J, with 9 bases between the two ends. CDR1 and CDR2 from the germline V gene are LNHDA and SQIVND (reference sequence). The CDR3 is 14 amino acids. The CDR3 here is CASSIVDGAYEQYF. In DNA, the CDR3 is TGTGCCAGTAGTATAGTGGACGGGGCCTACGAGCAGTACTTC.

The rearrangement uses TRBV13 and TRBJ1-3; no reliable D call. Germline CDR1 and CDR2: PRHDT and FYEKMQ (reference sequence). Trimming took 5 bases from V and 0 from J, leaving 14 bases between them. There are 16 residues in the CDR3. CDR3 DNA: TGTGCCAGCAGCGCGAACCCCTTACTCTCTGGAAACACCATATATTTT. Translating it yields CASSANPLLSGNTIYF.

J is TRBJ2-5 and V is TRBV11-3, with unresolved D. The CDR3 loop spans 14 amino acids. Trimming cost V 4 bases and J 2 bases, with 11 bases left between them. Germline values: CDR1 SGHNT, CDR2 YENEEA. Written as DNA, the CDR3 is TGTGCCAGCAGCTCGAGACTGGGGCAAGAGACCCAGTACTTC. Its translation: CASSSRLGQETQYF.

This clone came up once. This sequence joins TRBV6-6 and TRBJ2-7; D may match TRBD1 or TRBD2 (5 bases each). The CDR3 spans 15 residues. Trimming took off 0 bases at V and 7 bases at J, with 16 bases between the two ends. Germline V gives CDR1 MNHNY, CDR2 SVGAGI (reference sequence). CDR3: CASSYSMGDLGEQYF. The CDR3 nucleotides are TGTGCCAGCAGTTACTCGATGGGGGACCTGGGAGAGCAGTACTTC.

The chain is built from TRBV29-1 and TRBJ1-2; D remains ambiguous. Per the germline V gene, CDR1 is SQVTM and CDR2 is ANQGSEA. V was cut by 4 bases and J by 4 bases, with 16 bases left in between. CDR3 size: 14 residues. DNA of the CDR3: TGCAGCGTTGGACACTCCGGGCTTGGCTATGGCTACACCTTC. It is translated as CSVGHSGLGYGYTF.

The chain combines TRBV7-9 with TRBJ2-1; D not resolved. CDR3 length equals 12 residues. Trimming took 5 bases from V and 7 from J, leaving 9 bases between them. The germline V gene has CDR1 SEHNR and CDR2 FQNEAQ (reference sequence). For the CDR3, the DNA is TGTGCCAGCAGCCTTCGAATGAATGAGCAGTTCTTC. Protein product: CASSLRMNEQFF.